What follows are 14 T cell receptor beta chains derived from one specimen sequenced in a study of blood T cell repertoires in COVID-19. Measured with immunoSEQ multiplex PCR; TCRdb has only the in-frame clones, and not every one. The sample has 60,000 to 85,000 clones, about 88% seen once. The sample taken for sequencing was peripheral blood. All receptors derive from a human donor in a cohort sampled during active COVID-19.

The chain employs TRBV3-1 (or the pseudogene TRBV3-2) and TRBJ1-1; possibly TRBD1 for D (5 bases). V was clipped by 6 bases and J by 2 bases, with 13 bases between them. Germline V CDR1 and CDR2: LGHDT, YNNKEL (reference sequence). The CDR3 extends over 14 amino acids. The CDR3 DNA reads TGTGCCAGCAGTTCTACAGGAAGAAACACTGAAGCTTTCTTT. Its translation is CASSSTGRNTEAFF.

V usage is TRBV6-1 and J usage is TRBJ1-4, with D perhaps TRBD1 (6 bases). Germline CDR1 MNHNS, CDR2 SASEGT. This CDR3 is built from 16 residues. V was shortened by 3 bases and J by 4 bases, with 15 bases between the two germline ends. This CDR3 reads CASSETTTGGNEKLFF. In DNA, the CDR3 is TGTGCCAGCAGTGAGACAACGACAGGAGGTAATGAAAAACTGTTTTTT.

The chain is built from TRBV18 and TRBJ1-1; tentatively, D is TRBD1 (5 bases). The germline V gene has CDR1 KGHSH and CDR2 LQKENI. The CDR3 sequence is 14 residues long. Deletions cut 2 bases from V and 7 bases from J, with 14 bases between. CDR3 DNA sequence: TGTGCCAGCTCACCAAGCAGGGAATATTTTGAAGCTTTCTTT. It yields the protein CASSPSREYFEAFF.

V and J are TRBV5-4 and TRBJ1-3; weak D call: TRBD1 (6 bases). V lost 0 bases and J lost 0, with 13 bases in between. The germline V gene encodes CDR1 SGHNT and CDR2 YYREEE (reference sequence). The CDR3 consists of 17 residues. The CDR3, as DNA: TGTGCCAGCAGCTTGGATTCAGGGGCCATCTCTGGAAACACCATATATTTT. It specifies CASSLDSGAISGNTIYF. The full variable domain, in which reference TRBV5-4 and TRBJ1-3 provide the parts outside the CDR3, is ETGVTQSPTHLIKTRGQQVTLRCSSQSGHNTVSWYQQALGQGPQFIFQYYREEENGRGNFPPRFSGLQFPNYSSELNVNALELDDSALYLCASSLDSGAISGNTIYFGEGSWLTVV.

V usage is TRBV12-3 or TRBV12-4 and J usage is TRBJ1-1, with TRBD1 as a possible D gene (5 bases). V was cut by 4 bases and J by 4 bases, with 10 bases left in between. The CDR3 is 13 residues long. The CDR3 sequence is CASSSPGGTEAFF. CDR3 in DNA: TGTGCCAGCAGTTCCCCGGGGGGCACTGAAGCTTTCTTT.

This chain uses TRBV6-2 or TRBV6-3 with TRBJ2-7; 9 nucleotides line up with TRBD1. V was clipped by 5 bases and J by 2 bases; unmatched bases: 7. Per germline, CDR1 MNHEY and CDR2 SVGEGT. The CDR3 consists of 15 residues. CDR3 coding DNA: TGTGCCAGCAGTCACCCGGGACAGGGAACCTACGAGCAGTACTTC. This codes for CASSHPGQGTYEQYF.

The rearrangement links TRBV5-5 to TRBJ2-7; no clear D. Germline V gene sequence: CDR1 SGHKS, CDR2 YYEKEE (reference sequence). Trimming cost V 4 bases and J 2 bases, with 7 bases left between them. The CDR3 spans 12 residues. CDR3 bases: TGTGCCAGCAGCCTGACTGCCTACGAGCAGTACTTC. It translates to CASSLTAYEQYF.

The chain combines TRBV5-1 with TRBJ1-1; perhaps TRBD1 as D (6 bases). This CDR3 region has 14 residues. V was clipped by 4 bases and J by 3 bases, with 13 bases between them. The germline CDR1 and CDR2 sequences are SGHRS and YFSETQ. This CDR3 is CASSGTSRDTEAFF. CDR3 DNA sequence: TGCGCCAGCAGCGGGACAAGTCGGGACACTGAAGCTTTCTTT. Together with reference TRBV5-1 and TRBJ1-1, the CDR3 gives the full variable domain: KAGVTQTPRYLIKTRGQQVTLSCSPISGHRSVSWYQQTPGQGLQFLFEYFSETQRNKGNFPGRFSGRQFSNSRSEMNVSTLELGDSALYLCASSGTSRDTEAFFGQGTRLTVV.

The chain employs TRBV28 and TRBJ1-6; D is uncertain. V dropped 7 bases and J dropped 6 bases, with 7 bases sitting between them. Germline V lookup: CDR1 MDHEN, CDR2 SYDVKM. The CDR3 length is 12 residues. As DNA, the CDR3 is TGTGCCAGCATCGAGGGTAATTCACCCCTCCACTTT. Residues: CASIEGNSPLHF.

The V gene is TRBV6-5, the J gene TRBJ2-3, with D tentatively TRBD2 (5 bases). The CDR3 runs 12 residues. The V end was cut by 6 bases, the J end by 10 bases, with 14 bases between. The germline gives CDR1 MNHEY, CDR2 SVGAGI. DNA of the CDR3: TGTGCCAGCAGATCAGACCCGGAGGCGCAGTATTTT. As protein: CASRSDPEAQYF.

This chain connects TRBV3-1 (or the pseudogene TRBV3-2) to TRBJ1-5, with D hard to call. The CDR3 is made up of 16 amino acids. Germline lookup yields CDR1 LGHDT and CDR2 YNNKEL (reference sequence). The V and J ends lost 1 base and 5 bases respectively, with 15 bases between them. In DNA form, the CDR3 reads TGTGCCAGCAGCCAAGGGATTTTGGAGAGACATCAGCCCCAGCATTTT. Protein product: CASSQGILERHQPQHF.

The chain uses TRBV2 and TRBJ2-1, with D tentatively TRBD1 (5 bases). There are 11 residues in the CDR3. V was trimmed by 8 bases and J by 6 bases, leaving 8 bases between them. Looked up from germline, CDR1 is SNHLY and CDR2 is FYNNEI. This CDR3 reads CASGRANEQFF. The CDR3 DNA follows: TGTGCCAGCGGCAGGGCCAATGAGCAGTTCTTC.

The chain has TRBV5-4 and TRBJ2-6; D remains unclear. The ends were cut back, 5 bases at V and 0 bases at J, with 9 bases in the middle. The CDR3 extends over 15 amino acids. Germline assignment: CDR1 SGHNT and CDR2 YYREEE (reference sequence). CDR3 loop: CASRYSFSGANVLTF. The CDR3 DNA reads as TGTGCCAGCAGGTACAGTTTCTCTGGGGCCAACGTCCTGACTTTC.

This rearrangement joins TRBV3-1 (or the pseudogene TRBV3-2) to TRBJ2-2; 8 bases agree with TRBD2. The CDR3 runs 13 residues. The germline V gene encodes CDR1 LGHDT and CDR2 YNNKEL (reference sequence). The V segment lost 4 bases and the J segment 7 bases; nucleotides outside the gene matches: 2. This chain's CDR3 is CASSPGTSGELFF. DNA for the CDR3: TGTGCCAGCAGCCCAGGGACTAGCGGGGAGCTGTTTTTT.